Listed below are T cell receptor beta chains from one sample, sequenced in a study of T-cell reconstitution after alpha-beta-depleted transplantation in children. TCRdb used MiXCR to reprocess the PCR reads, holding one entry per CDR3 protein. The sample yields over 100,000 distinct CDR3 sequences, 5% to 6% seen once. This material consisted of PBMCs, mostly from graft donor cells, taken 60 days after TCRalphabeta/CD19-depleted stem cell transplant. Receptor source: a female patient aged 2-15 years who had a stem cell transplant for Fanconi anemia, so the T cells may come from the graft donor. CDR3s include the opening cysteine and the closing phenylalanine or tryptophan. Fields, in order: J gene, D gene, clone size, V gene, CDR3 protein, CDR3 DNA. D genes are given only for firm matches. Not every row has a clone size; where given, it reads once, few, many or a size class.

>TRBJ2-2|NA|few|TRBV14
CASSQFTSGGRELFF
TGTGCCAGCAGCCAATTCACGTCTGGGGGCAGGGAGCTGTTTTTT
>TRBJ2-7|NA|many|TRBV6-5
CASSYSPGQNYEQYF
TGTGCCAGCAGTTACTCGCCCGGACAGAACTACGAGCAGTACTTC
>TRBJ2-5|NA|many|TRBV7-3
CASSLMGLVQETQYF
TGTGCCAGCAGCTTAATGGGGTTGGTTCAAGAGACCCAGTACTTC
>TRBJ1-2|NA|NA|TRBV7-2
CASRDGAGDYGYTF
TGTGCCAGCAGGGACGGGGCGGGGGACTATGGCTACACCTTC
>TRBJ2-3|TRBD2|many|TRBV20-1
CSARDLGLAGDLSSTDTQYF
TGCAGTGCTAGAGATCTGGGACTAGCGGGAGACCTATCTAGCACAGATACGCAGTATTTT
>TRBJ2-5|NA|few|TRBV10-3
CAISELWNAQYF
TGTGCCATCAGTGAGCTGTGGAACGCCCAGTACTTC
>TRBJ1-2|NA|few|TRBV14
CASSAHYNGYTF
TGTGCCAGCAGCGCCCACTACAATGGCTACACCTTC
>TRBJ2-5|TRBD2|few|TRBV20-1
CRAERGLQETQYF
TGCAGGGCTGAGCGGGGGCTACAAGAGACCCAGTACTTC
>TRBJ2-4|NA|many|TRBV5-1
CASSLVGWDIQYF
TGCGCCAGCAGCTTGGTCGGGTGGGACATTCAGTACTTC
>TRBJ2-2|NA|few|TRBV27
CASASIRDSYNTGELFF
TGTGCCAGCGCTTCGATACGGGACTCCTATAATACCGGGGAGCTGTTTTTT
>TRBJ2-7|NA|many|TRBV12-3/TRBV12-4
CASSLLGGPYEQYF
TGTGCCAGCAGTTTATTGGGCGGTCCTTACGAGCAGTACTTC
>TRBJ2-1|TRBD1|many|TRBV11-3
CASSFLFGVRDRAYNEQFF
TGTGCCAGCAGCTTCCTATTCGGAGTCCGGGACAGAGCCTACAATGAGCAGTTCTTC
>TRBJ2-2|NA|many|TRBV25-1
CASSEGWDTGELFF
TGTGCCAGCAGTGAAGGATGGGATACCGGGGAGCTGTTTTTT
>TRBJ2-4|NA|many|TRBV7-9
CASSFQVGHSAKNIQYF
TGTGCCAGCAGCTTCCAAGTGGGGCATTCGGCCAAAAACATTCAGTACTTC
>TRBJ2-2|TRBD2|many|TRBV5-1
CASSLASTSGATGELFF
TGCGCCAGCAGCTTGGCCTCGACTAGCGGGGCTACCGGGGAGCTGTTTTTT
>TRBJ2-1|NA|many|TRBV7-6
CASSLLGPSSYNEQFF
TGTGCCAGCAGCTTACTTGGCCCAAGCTCCTACAATGAGCAGTTCTTC
>TRBJ2-7|NA|many|TRBV28
CASSLLVLGRSEQYF
TGTGCCAGCAGTTTATTGGTTTTGGGAAGGTCCGAGCAGTACTTC
>TRBJ2-2|TRBD2|many|TRBV25-1
CASKAGGPNTGELFF
TGTGCCAGCAAAGCGGGAGGGCCTAACACCGGGGAGCTGTTTTTT
>TRBJ1-6|TRBD1|many|TRBV28
CASSSPLDRLNPINSPLHF
TGTGCCAGCAGTTCGCCCTTGGACAGGCTTAATCCCATCAATTCACCCCTCCACTTT
>TRBJ1-2|NA|many|TRBV5-1
CASSPSGNRANYGYTF
TGCGCCAGCAGTCCTTCAGGGAACCGCGCTAACTATGGCTACACCTTC
>TRBJ2-3|NA|many|TRBV11-2
CASRGLPTDTQYF
TGTGCCAGCAGAGGACTACCCACAGATACGCAGTATTTT
>TRBJ2-4|NA|many|TRBV28
CASSRQNRPKNIQYF
TGTGCCAGCAGTCGACAGAATAGACCCAAAAACATTCAGTACTTC
>TRBJ2-1|NA|many|TRBV28
CASSIGGAPYNEQFF
TGTGCCAGCAGTATAGGGGGGGCCCCCTACAATGAGCAGTTCTTC
>TRBJ2-2|NA|many|TRBV10-3
CAIGVARGRTGELFF
TGTGCCATCGGAGTAGCGAGGGGTAGAACCGGGGAGCTGTTTTTT
>TRBJ1-2|NA|many|TRBV7-9
CASSPGSYGYTF
TGTGCCAGCAGCCCGGGTTCCTATGGCTACACCTTC
>TRBJ1-2|NA|many|TRBV28
CASSLGRAPDGYTF
TGTGCCAGCAGTTTAGGCAGGGCCCCCGATGGCTACACCTTC
>TRBJ2-7|NA|few|TRBV5-1
CASSPPFADLSYEQYF
TGCGCCAGCAGCCCGCCCTTCGCGGACCTCTCCTACGAGCAGTACTTC
>TRBJ2-7|TRBD1|many|TRBV15
CATSRPGQGVYEQYF
TGTGCCACCAGCAGACCAGGACAGGGGGTCTACGAGCAGTACTTC
>TRBJ2-7|TRBD1|many|TRBV5-1
CASSFLGSPTGIFNEQYF
TGCGCCAGCAGCTTTCTTGGGAGTCCGACAGGGATATTCAACGAGCAGTACTTC
>TRBJ1-3|NA|many|TRBV7-2
CASSFWSSENTIYF
TGTGCCAGCAGCTTTTGGAGCTCTGAAAACACCATATATTTT
>TRBJ2-3|TRBD2|many|TRBV12-3/TRBV12-4
CASSLFSGSNTQYF
TGTGCCAGCAGTTTGTTTAGCGGGAGTAATACGCAGTATTTT
>TRBJ1-1|NA|few|TRBV5-1
CASSYPTGGTEAFF
TGCGCCAGCAGCTATCCGACCGGAGGCACTGAAGCTTTCTTT
>TRBJ2-6|NA|many|TRBV12-3/TRBV12-4
CASIRGETGANVLTF
TGTGCCAGCATTAGGGGGGAAACTGGGGCCAACGTCCTGACTTTC
>TRBJ2-7|TRBD2|few|TRBV5-1
CASSYSSGPYEQYF
TGCGCCAGCAGCTATTCTAGCGGCCCCTACGAGCAGTACTTC
>TRBJ2-3|NA|NA|TRBV4-2
CASSQVRVGTDTQYF
TGTGCCAGCAGCCAAGTGCGGGTCGGCACAGATACGCAGTATTTT
>TRBJ2-3|TRBD2|few|TRBV15
CATSRDLGRAMADTQYF
TGTGCCACCAGCAGAGATCTCGGGAGGGCTATGGCAGATACGCAGTATTTT
>TRBJ2-7|TRBD2|once|TRBV7-2
CASSLVAGLAGGEEYF
TGTGCCAGCAGCTTAGTCGCCGGACTAGCGGGAGGCGAGGAGTACTTC
>TRBJ2-3|NA|few|TRBV4-2
CASSQDPGRRRADTQYF
TGTGCCAGCAGCCAAGATCCTGGCCGGCGGCGGGCAGATACGCAGTATTTT
>TRBJ2-5|TRBD2|many|TRBV20-1
CSASRGVQGETQYF
TGCAGTGCATCGCGGGGGGTGCAGGGGGAGACCCAGTACTTC
>TRBJ2-3|NA|many|TRBV28
CASSLLGDWDTQYF
TGTGCCAGCAGTTTATTAGGGGATTGGGATACGCAGTATTTT
>TRBJ2-7|NA|few|TRBV20-1
CSARDLRGNNYEQYF
TGCAGTGCTAGAGATTTAAGAGGGAACAACTACGAGCAGTACTTC